Listed below are T cell receptor beta chains from one sample, sequenced in a study of cytomegalovirus exposure and HLA in healthy donors. Libraries were prepared by immunoSEQ multiplex PCR; TCRdb keeps only in-frame clonotypes and omits some of them. The listing records some 110,000 clones. Sequencing was performed on PBMCs. Receptor source: a man in his forties in good health and CMV-seronegative. The CDR3 runs from the conserved cysteine through the conserved F or W. Fields, in order: V gene, J gene, D gene, CDR3 DNA, CDR3 protein. The D gene is left open where the match is weak.

TRBV7-8	TRBJ2-3	TRBD1	TGTGCCAGCAGCTTAGCCCCCCAGGGGGCGCGGGCAGATACGCAGTATTTT	CASSLAPQGARADTQYF
TRBV19	TRBJ2-7	TRBD1	TGTGCCAGTAGCGTCCCTGACAGGGGTTACGAGCAGTACTTC	CASSVPDRGYEQYF
TRBV4-3	TRBJ2-3	TRBD2	TGCGCCAGCAGCCAAGAGGCTAGCGGTTCAGATACGCAGTATTTT	CASSQEASGSDTQYF
TRBV11-1	TRBJ2-7	NA	TGTGCCAGCAGCTGGGACATGGCTTCCTACGAGCAGTACTTC	CASSWDMASYEQYF
TRBV5-1	TRBJ1-2	NA	TGCGCCAGCAGCTTGGCCCCGGGGAACTATGGCTACACCTTC	CASSLAPGNYGYTF
TRBV11-2	TRBJ2-7	TRBD2	TGTGCCAGCAGCTTCGCCGGACTAGCGGGACAGCAGTACTTC	CASSFAGLAGQQYF
TRBV10-3	TRBJ2-1	TRBD2	TGTGCCATCAGTGAGTCGCTAGCGGGAGGGCTTAATGAGCAGTTCTTC	CAISESLAGGLNEQFF
TRBV30	TRBJ2-1	TRBD2	TGTGCCTGGGGGACTAGCGGGAGCCGTGAGCAGTTCTTC	CAWGTSGSREQFF
TRBV7-2	TRBJ1-5	TRBD1	TGTGCCAGCAGCTTAAGGGCTACAGGGGTGGGCAATCAGCCCCAGCATTTT	CASSLRATGVGNQPQHF
TRBV11-2	TRBJ2-3	TRBD2	TGTGCCAGCAGCTTCGACCTAGCGGGAGGCACAGATACGCAGTATTTT	CASSFDLAGGTDTQYF
TRBV5-1	TRBJ2-7	NA	TGCGCCAGCAGCACTACAGGGCCCTACGAGCAGTACTTC	CASSTTGPYEQYF
TRBV6-5	TRBJ2-1	TRBD2	TGTGCCACCGGGAGGGCGGACAATGAGCAGTTCTTC	CATGRADNEQFF
TRBV7-2	TRBJ1-5	TRBD1	TGTGCCAGCAGCTTATCGGGACAGGATAATCAGCCCCAGCATTTT	CASSLSGQDNQPQHF
TRBV7-2	TRBJ1-1	NA	TGTGCCAGCAGCTTAAGCCGGGGCACTGAAGCTTTCTTT	CASSLSRGTEAFF
TRBV11-2	TRBJ1-1	TRBD1	TGTGCCAGCAACTACAGGGGCAACACTGAAGCTTTCTTT	CASNYRGNTEAFF
TRBV29-1	TRBJ1-1	TRBD1	TGCAGCGCCAGGACAGGGGGGGCCACTGAAGCTTTCTTT	CSARTGGATEAFF
TRBV19	TRBJ1-2	TRBD1	TGTGCCAGTAGTGTGTTACAGGGGTATGGCTACACCTTC	CASSVLQGYGYTF
TRBV5-5	TRBJ2-5	NA	TGTGCCAGCAGCTCCCAGTGGTCAGAGACCCAGTACTTC	CASSSQWSETQYF
TRBV11-3	TRBJ2-2	NA	TGTGCCAGCAGCTCCCCCCTCTGGCAGGGTTCCACCGGGGAGCTGTTTTTT	CASSSPLWQGSTGELFF
TRBV5-5	TRBJ2-2	NA	TGTGCCAGCAGCTTGTCGATAACTAGCAGTAGCGCTGGGGAGCTGTTTTTT	CASSLSITSSSAGELFF
TRBV10-1	TRBJ2-1	TRBD2	TGCGCCAGCAGTAGGGACTACTCCAATGAGCAGTTCTTC	CASSRDYSNEQFF
TRBV28	TRBJ2-7	TRBD1	TGTGCCAGCAGTTTAGGGGGACAGCCCTACGAGCAGTACTTC	CASSLGGQPYEQYF
TRBV6-5	TRBJ2-4	TRBD1	TGTGCCAGCACAAGGGGGGACAGGCCTTACATTCAGTACTTC	CASTRGDRPYIQYF
TRBV5-1	TRBJ1-2	TRBD1	TGCGCCAGCAGCTCGACAGGGGCCTTCAATGGCTACACCTTC	CASSSTGAFNGYTF
TRBV5-4	TRBJ2-5	NA	TGTGCCAGCAGCTTGGTTGGGCGGGACTCTGAGACCCAGTACTTC	CASSLVGRDSETQYF
TRBV27	TRBJ2-3	NA	TGTGCCAGCAGTTTCGGGGGTAGCGATACGCAGTATTTT	CASSFGGSDTQYF
TRBV28	TRBJ2-3	NA	TGTGCCAGCACAAACACAGATACGCAGTATTTT	CASTNTDTQYF
TRBV4-1	TRBJ2-1	TRBD2	TGCGCCAGCAGCCTCTTAAGGGCGGGAGGGGACAATGAGCAGTTCTTC	CASSLLRAGGDNEQFF
TRBV7-2	TRBJ2-4	TRBD1	TGTGCCAGCAGCTACGGGGGACAGGGAAACATTCAGTACTTC	CASSYGGQGNIQYF
TRBV6-1	TRBJ1-1	NA	TGTGCCAGCAGTGAAGGCGGTAAAGCTTTCTTT	CASSEGGKAFF
TRBV10-3	TRBJ1-5	TRBD1	TGTGCCATCAGGTTAGACAGGGGTCAGCCCCAGCATTTT	CAIRLDRGQPQHF
TRBV10-3	TRBJ2-2	NA	TGTGCCATCAGTACCAGGGTTGAACTGTTTTTT	CAISTRVELFF